These T cell receptor beta chains were read from a single sample in a study of T cells of healthy individuals. Each CDR3 protein gets one entry after TCRdb re-called the 5' RACE reads with MiXCR. The table includes tens of thousands of distinct CDR3 sequences, 15% to 20% detected once. Every receptor here comes from a human donor in good health. Both conserved end residues are part of each CDR3. A D gene is named only where the DNA matches it firmly. Size is stated for part of the rows, as once, few or many counts, or as a class when the clone is expanded.

J gene,clone size,V gene,D gene,CDR3 protein,CDR3 DNA
TRBJ2-3,once,TRBV7-2,TRBD2,CASSLAGEGRDTQYF,TGTGCCAGCAGCTTAGCAGGGGAGGGCAGAGATACGCAGTATTTT
TRBJ2-7,NA,TRBV5-1,NA,CASSSLKSGSTYEQYF,TGCGCCAGCAGCTCCCTGAAAAGCGGTTCAACCTACGAGCAGTACTTC
TRBJ2-7,many,TRBV6-6,TRBD1,CASRSGQGGTFSYEQYF,TGTGCCAGCAGAAGTGGACAGGGGGGAACCTTCTCCTACGAGCAGTACTTC
TRBJ1-4,NA,TRBV28,NA,CASRGWEKLFF,TGTGCCAGCAGGGGTTGGGAAAAACTGTTTTTT
TRBJ1-6,NA,TRBV6-5,NA,CASSSTGPRNSPLHF,TGTGCCAGCAGTTCCACAGGTCCCCGAAATTCACCCCTCCACTTT
TRBJ2-2,few,TRBV11-2,NA,CASSSYYRAVGELFF,TGTGCCAGCAGCTCGTACTACAGGGCGGTCGGGGAGCTGTTTTTT
TRBJ1-2,few,TRBV5-6,NA,CASSFEPYGYTF,TGTGCCAGCAGCTTCGAGCCCTATGGCTACACCTTC
TRBJ2-5,many,TRBV6-1,TRBD1,CASLRDRGQETQYF,TGTGCCAGCCTCCGGGACAGGGGGCAAGAGACCCAGTACTTC
TRBJ1-2,many,TRBV29-1,NA,CSVRGSFVLGYTF,TGCAGCGTCCGAGGGAGTTTCGTGTTGGGCTACACCTTC
TRBJ1-1,many,TRBV3-1,NA,CASSSFQRNTEAFF,TGTGCCAGCAGTTCTTTCCAGCGGAACACTGAAGCTTTCTTT
TRBJ2-1,NA,TRBV7-8,TRBD2,CASSSPPTASGYYNEQFF,TGTGCCAGCTCCAGCCCCCCCACGGCTAGCGGATATTACAATGAGCAGTTCTTC
TRBJ1-5,few,TRBV6-6,NA,CASLGGGRGNQPQHF,TGTGCCAGCCTGGGGGGGGGTCGAGGCAATCAGCCCCAGCATTTT
TRBJ1-1,many,TRBV23-1,NA,CASSGWTTEAFF,TGCGCCAGCAGCGGGTGGACGACTGAAGCTTTCTTT
TRBJ1-5,few,TRBV6-2/TRBV6-3,NA,CASSYTGFYRPQHF,TGTGCCAGCAGCTATACAGGTTTTTATCGGCCCCAGCATTTT
TRBJ2-7,many,TRBV11-2,TRBD2,CASSLELAGTYEQYF,TGTGCCAGCAGCTTAGAACTAGCGGGTACCTACGAGCAGTACTTC
TRBJ2-7,NA,TRBV10-3,TRBD2,CAISDAGTSIYEQYF,TGTGCCATCAGTGACGCCGGGACTAGCATTTACGAGCAGTACTTC
TRBJ2-3,medium-sized,TRBV7-2,NA,CASSLNFRLFTDTQYF,TGTGCCAGCAGCTTAAACTTTCGGCTATTCACAGATACGCAGTATTTT
TRBJ1-6,many,TRBV29-1,NA,CSVAYKDMPLHF,TGCAGCGTTGCCTACAAGGACATGCCCCTCCACTTT
TRBJ1-2,many,TRBV3-1,NA,CASSQDAAGYGYTF,TGTGCCAGCAGCCAAGATGCAGCGGGTTATGGCTACACCTTC
TRBJ2-2,NA,TRBV27,NA,CASSWTPGGELFF,TGTGCCAGCAGTTGGACCCCGGGTGGGGAGCTGTTTTTT
TRBJ2-7,NA,TRBV6-5,NA,CASSPTNPVEQYF,TGTGCCAGCAGCCCGACTAACCCGGTCGAGCAGTACTTC
TRBJ1-5,NA,TRBV10-3,NA,CAISGDSNQPQHF,TGTGCCATCAGTGGGGATAGCAATCAGCCCCAGCATTTT
TRBJ2-5,many,TRBV29-1,TRBD1,CSVEDVRGRGETQYF,TGCAGCGTTGAAGATGTTAGGGGGCGAGGAGAGACCCAGTACTTC
TRBJ2-7,many,TRBV20-1,TRBD2,CSGAGTSGYEQYF,TGCAGTGGGGCCGGGACTAGCGGCTACGAGCAGTACTTC
TRBJ1-5,NA,TRBV10-3,TRBD1,CAISESRDSRGFSSNQPQHF,TGTGCCATCAGTGAGTCGAGGGACAGTAGAGGATTTAGTAGCAATCAGCCCCAGCATTTT
TRBJ2-7,many,TRBV29-1,TRBD2,CSVEDLTSGTTGQYF,TGCAGCGTTGAAGATCTAACTAGCGGGACTACGGGGCAGTACTTC
TRBJ1-1,many,TRBV11-1,NA,CASSRYSGTEAFF,TGTGCCAGCAGTCGATACTCTGGCACTGAAGCTTTCTTT
TRBJ2-1,many,TRBV12-5,NA,CASGPDYNEQFF,TGTGCTAGTGGTCCGGACTACAATGAGCAGTTCTTC
TRBJ1-1,NA,TRBV30,NA,CAWSEDGQNTEAFF,TGTGCCTGGAGTGAAGACGGTCAGAACACTGAAGCTTTCTTT
TRBJ2-5,NA,TRBV20-1,TRBD2,CSARLAGGRETQYF,TGCAGTGCTAGGCTAGCGGGAGGGAGGGAGACCCAGTACTTC
TRBJ1-1,many,TRBV29-1,NA,CSVAANTEAFF,TGCAGCGTTGCTGCGAACACTGAAGCTTTCTTT
TRBJ2-5,many,TRBV20-1,TRBD2,CSATSEREWYQETQYF,TGCAGTGCTACCTCGGAGCGGGAGTGGTACCAAGAGACCCAGTACTTC
TRBJ2-7,many,TRBV30,NA,CAWSVSRNYEQYF,TGTGCCTGGAGTGTATCTAGGAACTACGAGCAGTACTTC
TRBJ1-2,few,TRBV12-3/TRBV12-4,NA,CASSFRRSGGYTF,TGTGCCAGCAGTTTCAGACGCTCGGGTGGCTACACCTTC
TRBJ2-7,many,TRBV10-3,NA,CAIRDDKTAYEQYF,TGTGCCATCAGGGACGACAAGACGGCCTACGAGCAGTACTTC
TRBJ2-1,few,TRBV20-1,TRBD2,CSAPQLRGGPHEQFF,TGCAGTGCTCCCCAATTGCGGGGGGGGCCACATGAGCAGTTCTTC
TRBJ2-5,NA,TRBV10-3,TRBD2,CAISESERGLGAQYF,TGTGCCATCAGTGAGTCGGAGCGGGGGCTGGGGGCCCAGTACTTC
TRBJ1-3,few,TRBV28,TRBD1,CATTTGGAPGNTIYF,TGTGCCACTACAACAGGGGGCGCGCCCGGAAACACCATATATTTT
TRBJ2-7,NA,TRBV20-1,TRBD1,CSAATLRTGVREQYF,TGCAGTGCTGCTACACTAAGGACAGGGGTCCGCGAGCAGTACTTC
TRBJ1-2,many,TRBV5-1,NA,CASSLDRGVYGYTF,TGCGCCAGCAGCTTGGATCGGGGGGTCTATGGCTACACCTTC
TRBJ2-3,many,TRBV3-1,TRBD2,CASSQIQRAGGPGTQYF,TGTGCCAGCAGCCAAATACAAAGAGCGGGGGGGCCTGGCACGCAGTATTTT
TRBJ2-1,many,TRBV6-5,TRBD2,CASSYSSGDYNEQFF,TGTGCCAGCAGTTACAGTAGCGGGGACTACAATGAGCAGTTCTTC
TRBJ2-5,few,TRBV5-4,NA,CASSLSGQAGGETQYF,TGTGCCAGCAGCTTATCTGGACAGGCCGGGGGCGAGACCCAGTACTTC
TRBJ2-4,few,TRBV23-1,NA,CASSRCRGENIQYF,TGCGCCAGCAGTCGGTGCAGGGGAGAAAACATTCAGTACTTC
TRBJ1-1,many,TRBV11-2,NA,CASSSLTRGSRSNTEAFF,TGTGCCAGCAGCTCCCTAACTCGTGGGTCGAGGTCGAACACTGAAGCTTTCTTT
TRBJ2-7,medium-sized,TRBV20-1,NA,CSARDKLEQYF,TGCAGTGCTAGAGATAAGCTGGAGCAGTACTTC
TRBJ2-7,NA,TRBV3-1,NA,CASSQAGIGEQYF,TGTGCCAGCAGCCAAGCTGGGATTGGGGAGCAGTACTTC
TRBJ2-7,few,TRBV20-1,NA,CSASKPSGSEQYF,TGCAGTGCTAGTAAACCCTCAGGGAGCGAGCAGTACTTC
TRBJ2-7,few,TRBV12-3/TRBV12-4,NA,CASSPSPYEQYF,TGTGCCAGCAGCCCGTCCCCCTACGAGCAGTACTTC
TRBJ2-5,few,TRBV7-9,TRBD2,CASSTGGRGGNQETQYF,TGTGCCAGCAGCACCGGGGGGCGCGGGGGGAACCAAGAGACCCAGTACTTC
TRBJ2-1,few,TRBV6-6,NA,CASSKQRKSGSSYNEQFF,TGTGCCAGCAGCAAACAGAGGAAATCCGGCAGCTCCTACAATGAGCAGTTCTTC
TRBJ1-3,NA,TRBV27,NA,CASSLRQPDSGNTIYF,TGTGCCAGCAGTTTACGACAGCCCGACTCTGGAAACACCATATATTTT
TRBJ2-3,many,TRBV20-1,TRBD1,CSARVSPGGVRGTDTQYF,TGCAGTGCTAGAGTTTCCCCAGGGGGAGTGAGGGGAACAGATACGCAGTATTTT
TRBJ1-2,few,TRBV28,NA,CASSLGRGSGYTF,TGTGCCAGCAGTTTAGGAAGGGGTAGTGGCTACACCTTC
TRBJ2-2,NA,TRBV12-3/TRBV12-4,NA,CASRPNSRTGELFF,TGTGCCAGCCGTCCAAACTCCAGGACCGGGGAGCTGTTTTTT
TRBJ2-3,few,TRBV4-1,NA,CASSQGTTRGGTQYF,TGCGCCAGCAGCCAAGGGACTACTCGAGGTGGTACGCAGTATTTT
TRBJ2-3,few,TRBV7-2,NA,CASSSVGTDTQYF,TGTGCCAGCAGCTCAGTGGGGACAGATACGCAGTATTTT
TRBJ1-2,NA,TRBV28,NA,CASTSNHYGYTF,TGTGCCAGCACCTCAAACCACTATGGCTACACCTTC
TRBJ2-5,many,TRBV10-3,TRBD2,CAMGGSPKETQYF,TGTGCCATGGGCGGGAGCCCGAAAGAGACCCAGTACTTC
TRBJ1-1,many,TRBV7-9,NA,CASSSNDWNTEAFF,TGTGCCAGCAGCTCAAACGACTGGAACACTGAAGCTTTCTTT